The TCR beta chain under discussion was sequenced for a study of regulatory T cells in long-lasting Graves disease. Overall study findings and caveats: Lower TCR diversity characterized persistent Graves' patients relative to newly diagnosed patients. Public clonotype sharing was higher in persistent than newly diagnosed patients.

This clonotype was observed at least ten times. What it binds is not known. The time point: persistent/refractory GD, antithyroid drugs over 5 years with positive TRAb. Following extraction of RNA from PBMCs, that RNA was used to make the TCR library. Arm-PCR with iRepertoire HTBI primers amplified the CDR3 regions for these TCR beta libraries. A single record per CDR3 protein comes from TCRdb applying MiXCR to the multiplex PCR reads. This sample yields a few hundred thousand distinct CDR3 sequences, of which roughly 24% are seen a single time; 25% to 30% belongs to the top ten. Sequences were derived from peripheral blood mononuclear cells (PBMCs), sampled when the disease was refractory, from a patient treated with antithyroid drugs. This clonotype was obtained from a woman aged 40 to 49 with Graves disease.

The CDR3 region has the DNA TGTGCCAGCTCACCGACAGGGGTTAATGAAAAACTGTTTTTT. Translating it yields CASSPTGVNEKLFF. The genes are TRBV18 and TRBJ1-4; 8 nucleotides align to TRBD1. This CDR3 has 14 amino acids. After removal of 3 bases from V and 4 bases from J, the junction contained 1 base not matched to a gene. Germline V gene data show CDR1 as KGHSH and CDR2 as LQKENI.